A selection of T cell receptor beta chains follows, all from one sample in a study of blood T cells in healthy people across ages. TCRdb itself ran the 5' RACE reads through MiXCR, one entry per CDR3 protein. The table includes 2 million or so distinct CDR3 sequences, about 50% detected once. Sequenced material: blood. These receptors all stem from a woman aged 40 to 55 in good health. Both conserved end residues are trimmed from each CDR3.

TRBJ2-1 TRBV15 ATSRDRGADEQF
TRBJ2-7 TRBV5-1 ASSLGTLDRSYEQY
TRBJ2-4 TRBV20-1 SARQLSGGAKNIQY
TRBJ1-1 TRBV6-5 ASSYWGGQGNTEAF
TRBJ2-1 TRBV20-1 SASAGTVGSGEQF
TRBJ2-2 TRBV20-1 SAPRTSLNTGELF
TRBJ2-4 TRBV5-1 ASSLGPIAKNIQY
TRBJ2-3 TRBV27 ASRGYGTDTQY
TRBJ1-2 TRBV2 ASSENDRAPLGYT
TRBJ2-1 TRBV4-2 ASSQMDRGHNEQF
TRBJ1-5 TRBV4-3 ASSQGAVFQPQH
TRBJ1-2 TRBV20-1 SARSPPYGYT
TRBJ2-7 TRBV5-1 ASSEGGTGFDEQY
TRBJ2-3 TRBV25-1 ASGEWIQGSTDTQY
TRBJ2-3 TRBV25-1 ASSEGQLFTDTQY
TRBJ1-2 TRBV4-3 ASSQDYGEGHYGYT
TRBJ2-7 TRBV4-3 ASSQVSGGAGNEQY
TRBJ2-5 TRBV12-3/TRBV12-4 ASSPLGGSIETQY
TRBJ2-3 TRBV20-1 SATQRTRSRMDTQY